These T cell receptor beta chains were read from a single sample in a study of neoadjuvant anti-PD-1 for oral cavity cancer. This table comes from immunoSEQ multiplex PCR, and its TCRdb copy is limited to in-frame clones, with some not included. The sample carries fewer than 11,000 clones, more than 55% recorded once. Material: tumor tissue, obtained after nivolumab (anti-PD-1) treatment. Receptor source: a person aged 40 to 85 with oral cavity squamous cell carcinoma. The CDR3 runs from the conserved cysteine through the conserved F or W. Fields, in order: V gene, clone size, D gene, J gene, CDR3 protein, CDR3 DNA. The D gene is left open where the match is weak. Clone sizes are given selectively: once, few, many, or a class where the clone is expanded.

V: TRBV6-5; size: NA; D: NA; J: TRBJ1-2; CDR3: CASSYHYGYTF; DNA: TGTGCCAGCAGTTACCACTATGGCTACACCTTC
V: TRBV7-3; size: NA; D: TRBD1; J: TRBJ1-2; CDR3: CASSPTGGDYGYTF; DNA: TGTGCCAGCAGCCCCACAGGGGGCGACTATGGCTACACCTTC
V: TRBV15; size: NA; D: NA; J: TRBJ1-1; CDR3: CATSDALETEAFF; DNA: TGTGCCACCAGCGACGCATTGGAGACTGAAGCTTTCTTT
V: TRBV7-9; size: few; D: NA; J: TRBJ1-1; CDR3: CASSYSGSEAFF; DNA: TGTGCCAGCAGCTACTCAGGTAGTGAAGCTTTCTTT
V: TRBV4-2; size: few; D: TRBD1; J: TRBJ1-1; CDR3: CASSQAGTVEAFF; DNA: TGTGCCAGCAGCCAAGCCGGGACAGTAGAAGCTTTCTTT
V: TRBV11-2; size: NA; D: NA; J: TRBJ2-1; CDR3: CASSLYVSNEQFF; DNA: TGTGCCAGCAGCTTGTACGTCTCCAATGAGCAGTTCTTC
V: TRBV14; size: NA; D: TRBD2; J: TRBJ2-1; CDR3: CASSQSRLAGGHEQFF; DNA: TGTGCCAGCAGCCAGTCACGACTAGCGGGAGGGCATGAGCAGTTCTTC
V: TRBV5-4; size: few; D: NA; J: TRBJ1-1; CDR3: CASSLNTEAFF; DNA: TGTGCCAGCAGCTTGAATACTGAAGCTTTCTTT
V: TRBV28; size: few; D: NA; J: TRBJ1-1; CDR3: CASSLIGGVNTEAFF; DNA: TGTGCCAGCAGTTTGATAGGGGGTGTTAACACTGAAGCTTTCTTT
V: TRBV7-9; size: NA; D: TRBD1; J: TRBJ1-1; CDR3: CASSLGGTGSNTEAFF; DNA: TGTGCCAGCAGCTTAGGCGGGACAGGGAGTAACACTGAAGCTTTCTTT
V: TRBV15; size: few; D: NA; J: TRBJ2-1; CDR3: CATSRASGGSYNEQFF; DNA: TGTGCCACCAGCAGGGCCTCAGGAGGCTCCTACAATGAGCAGTTCTTC
V: TRBV25-1; size: NA; D: NA; J: TRBJ1-1; CDR3: CASSEGAGTEAFF; DNA: TGTGCCAGCAGTGAGGGGGCAGGCACTGAAGCTTTCTTT
V: TRBV27; size: medium-sized; D: NA; J: TRBJ1-5; CDR3: CASSASPGRNSNQPQHF; DNA: TGTGCCAGCAGTGCCTCCCCGGGACGGAATAGCAATCAGCCCCAGCATTTT
V: TRBV2; size: NA; D: NA; J: TRBJ2-7; CDR3: CASRGANYEQYF; DNA: TGTGCCAGCCGTGGGGCAAACTACGAGCAGTACTTC
V: TRBV4-1; size: NA; D: TRBD2; J: TRBJ2-1; CDR3: CASSQAASGTGEQFF; DNA: TGCGCCAGCAGCCAAGCGGCTAGCGGGACGGGTGAGCAGTTCTTC
V: TRBV29-1; size: NA; D: TRBD2; J: TRBJ2-3; CDR3: CSTSGTSTDTQYF; DNA: TGCAGCACGAGCGGGACCAGCACAGATACGCAGTATTTT
V: TRBV5-5; size: NA; D: TRBD1; J: TRBJ1-2; CDR3: CASSFRTGGADGYTF; DNA: TGTGCCAGCAGCTTTAGGACAGGGGGCGCCGATGGCTACACCTTC
V: TRBV30; size: NA; D: NA; J: TRBJ1-2; CDR3: CAWSPMGGDYGYTF; DNA: TGTGCCTGGAGTCCTATGGGGGGCGACTATGGCTACACCTTC
V: TRBV27; size: NA; D: NA; J: TRBJ2-3; CDR3: CASSLRRGRGTDTQYF; DNA: TGTGCCAGCAGTTTAAGAAGGGGTCGAGGGACAGATACGCAGTATTTT
V: TRBV2; size: NA; D: NA; J: TRBJ1-2; CDR3: CASLFAGTNNGYTF; DNA: TGTGCCAGCCTTTTCGCCGGGACAAATAATGGCTACACCTTC
V: TRBV12-1; size: NA; D: NA; J: TRBJ2-1; CDR3: CASSLQPRGQTYNEQFF; DNA: TGTGCCAGCAGCCTGCAACCCCGGGGTCAGACCTACAATGAGCAGTTCTTC
V: TRBV6-5; size: few; D: TRBD1; J: TRBJ2-7; CDR3: CATKDRGGYEQYF; DNA: TGTGCCACCAAGGACAGGGGGGGCTACGAGCAGTACTTC
V: TRBV9; size: few; D: TRBD1; J: TRBJ1-6; CDR3: CASSAGTGANSPLHF; DNA: TGTGCCAGCAGCGCCGGGACAGGGGCCAATTCACCCCTCCACTTT
V: TRBV25-1; size: NA; D: NA; J: TRBJ2-5; CDR3: CASSELGAGSQETQYF; DNA: TGTGCCAGCAGTGAATTAGGCGCGGGAAGCCAAGAGACCCAGTACTTC
V: TRBV12-5; size: NA; D: NA; J: TRBJ2-1; CDR3: CASGEAAGQRQFF; DNA: TGTGCTAGTGGCGAAGCGGCGGGACAGAGACAGTTCTTC
V: TRBV6-1; size: NA; D: NA; J: TRBJ1-5; CDR3: CASSERSVRGGNQPQHF; DNA: TGTGCCAGCAGTGAACGGAGCGTTAGGGGCGGCAATCAGCCCCAGCATTTT
V: TRBV5-6; size: NA; D: TRBD1; J: TRBJ1-6; CDR3: CASSPTGTGVSPLHF; DNA: TGTGCCAGCAGCCCCACCGGGACAGGGGTTTCACCCCTCCACTTT
V: TRBV11-2; size: NA; D: NA; J: TRBJ1-5; CDR3: CASSLTASNQPQHF; DNA: TGTGCCAGCAGCTTGACAGCGAGCAATCAGCCCCAGCATTTT
V: TRBV5-1; size: NA; D: TRBD2; J: TRBJ2-1; CDR3: CASSSSGGSSYNEQFF; DNA: TGCGCCAGCAGTTCCAGCGGGGGCAGCTCCTACAATGAGCAGTTCTTC
V: TRBV4-1; size: NA; D: NA; J: TRBJ1-2; CDR3: CASSQAGTNYGYTF; DNA: TGCGCCAGCAGCCAAGCGGGCACTAACTATGGCTACACCTTC
V: TRBV18; size: NA; D: NA; J: TRBJ1-1; CDR3: CASSPQTNREAFF; DNA: TGTGCCAGCTCACCACAGACCAACAGGGAAGCTTTCTTT
V: TRBV7-9; size: once; D: NA; J: TRBJ1-4; CDR3: CASATGRRLFF; DNA: TGTGCCAGCGCCACAGGAAGGCGGCTGTTTTTT
V: TRBV20-1; size: NA; D: NA; J: TRBJ1-1; CDR3: CSAIRQAEAFF; DNA: TGCAGTGCTATTAGACAAGCTGAAGCTTTCTTT
V: TRBV7-9; size: NA; D: NA; J: TRBJ2-3; CDR3: CASSLWSSGTDTQYF; DNA: TGTGCCAGCAGCTTATGGAGTAGCGGAACAGATACGCAGTATTTT
V: TRBV29-1; size: NA; D: TRBD1; J: TRBJ2-2; CDR3: CSVRTGGGGELFF; DNA: TGCAGCGTGAGGACAGGGGGCGGCGGGGAGCTGTTTTTT
V: TRBV19; size: NA; D: TRBD1; J: TRBJ1-4; CDR3: CASRSRTGEGEKLFF; DNA: TGTGCCAGTAGGTCACGGACAGGGGAGGGAGAAAAACTGTTTTTT
V: TRBV5-1; size: few; D: TRBD1; J: TRBJ1-3; CDR3: CASSLDSGTGANTIYF; DNA: TGCGCCAGCAGCTTGGATTCCGGGACAGGGGCAAACACCATATATTTT